This is a list of T cell receptor beta chains from one sample in a study of control samples from healthy donors and cancer patients. Sequencing was performed with immunoSEQ multiplex PCR; in TCRdb, only in-frame clones are kept and a portion is missing. Of some 150,000 clones listed, under 95% are singletons. Specimen: blood. The receptors stem from a man between 18 and 29 years old in good health. The CDR3 runs from the conserved cysteine through the conserved F or W. D genes are given only for firm matches.

cdr3_aa: CASSLAEGSEQYF
v_call: TRBV5-1
d_call: NA

cdr3_aa: CASSQDGAQPQHF
v_call: TRBV4-1
d_call: NA

cdr3_aa: CASKGGGTEAFF
v_call: TRBV6-4
d_call: NA

cdr3_aa: CASSFGGTSYNSPLHF
v_call: TRBV5-4
d_call: NA

cdr3_aa: CASSQRGQGVVTQYF
v_call: TRBV3-1/TRBV3-2
d_call: TRBD1

cdr3_aa: CASSLLPGRIKMNTEAFF
v_call: TRBV28
d_call: NA

cdr3_aa: CASSFTGGAPGANVLTF
v_call: TRBV27
d_call: TRBD1

cdr3_aa: CASRPSAGSYEQYF
v_call: TRBV6-4
d_call: NA

cdr3_aa: CASSPPNRVNTEAFF
v_call: TRBV18
d_call: NA

cdr3_aa: CASSLSPGQSGYGYTF
v_call: TRBV5-1
d_call: TRBD1

cdr3_aa: CASSPSRADYEQYF
v_call: TRBV18
d_call: NA

cdr3_aa: CAISEATLVF
v_call: TRBV10-3
d_call: NA

cdr3_aa: CASSATGEYGYTF
v_call: TRBV25-1
d_call: TRBD1

cdr3_aa: CASSRRDTQYF
v_call: TRBV19
d_call: NA

cdr3_aa: CATSDWTGNGYTF
v_call: TRBV24-1
d_call: TRBD1

cdr3_aa: CASSSPTIGPTYEQYF
v_call: TRBV5-1
d_call: NA

cdr3_aa: CASSSGTSGLYNEQFF
v_call: TRBV5-1
d_call: TRBD2

cdr3_aa: CASSLGGPATYEQYF
v_call: TRBV7-9
d_call: NA

cdr3_aa: CASSQGDFGELFF
v_call: TRBV4-1
d_call: NA

cdr3_aa: CASSLEPREGGYTF
v_call: TRBV5-1
d_call: NA

cdr3_aa: CAWSLRDSSSFNQPQHF
v_call: TRBV30
d_call: TRBD1

cdr3_aa: CASTAGRAGNTIYF
v_call: TRBV2
d_call: NA

cdr3_aa: CASSFRNTEAFF
v_call: TRBV7-2
d_call: NA

cdr3_aa: CASSLLGDEQYF
v_call: TRBV7-8
d_call: NA

cdr3_aa: CATSALPRDNLAKNIQYF
v_call: TRBV24-1
d_call: NA

cdr3_aa: CSVDRVDTEAFF
v_call: TRBV29-1
d_call: TRBD1

cdr3_aa: CASSLDSNYGYTF
v_call: TRBV7-2
d_call: NA

cdr3_aa: CASSPGGLAGAQRTDTQYF
v_call: TRBV5-1
d_call: TRBD2

cdr3_aa: CASSLRGNTEAFF
v_call: TRBV5-1
d_call: NA

cdr3_aa: CASSFLGAREQYF
v_call: TRBV27
d_call: NA

cdr3_aa: CATGLAGGEETQYF
v_call: TRBV3-1/TRBV3-2
d_call: TRBD2

cdr3_aa: CAISEPAPYTEAFF
v_call: TRBV10-3
d_call: NA

cdr3_aa: CTSSQVLDRATDTQYF
v_call: TRBV1
d_call: NA

cdr3_aa: CASSRDRETDLYGYTF
v_call: TRBV4-1
d_call: NA

cdr3_aa: CASSPGTGQYEQYF
v_call: TRBV7-3
d_call: TRBD1

cdr3_aa: CASSLRQGERNTEAFF
v_call: TRBV7-7
d_call: NA

cdr3_aa: CASSESYNPGANVLTF
v_call: TRBV2
d_call: NA

cdr3_aa: CASSPGRDAQPQHF
v_call: TRBV5-1
d_call: NA

cdr3_aa: CASSHGGRGAADTQYF
v_call: TRBV13
d_call: NA

cdr3_aa: CASSLEGNTIYF
v_call: TRBV5-1
d_call: NA

cdr3_aa: CASTTGEETQYF
v_call: TRBV12-3/TRBV12-4
d_call: TRBD1

cdr3_aa: CASSLTGMNTEAFF
v_call: TRBV3-1/TRBV3-2
d_call: NA

cdr3_aa: CASSQGSTRLLYGYTF
v_call: TRBV3-1/TRBV3-2
d_call: NA

cdr3_aa: CASSRTEETQYF
v_call: TRBV2
d_call: NA

cdr3_aa: CASSPAPGKRAFF
v_call: TRBV4-1
d_call: NA

cdr3_aa: CASSPELAGNTIYF
v_call: TRBV7-7
d_call: NA

cdr3_aa: CASSQPGLAGGWSYEQYF
v_call: TRBV5-1
d_call: TRBD2

cdr3_aa: CASSSDSYNSPLHF
v_call: TRBV5-1
d_call: NA

cdr3_aa: CASSSRPIEETQYF
v_call: TRBV7-2
d_call: NA

cdr3_aa: CASSLQGKWNSPLHF
v_call: TRBV5-8
d_call: TRBD1

cdr3_aa: CASSPGDRNTIYF
v_call: TRBV18
d_call: NA

cdr3_aa: CASSLGGHRPAAGLFF
v_call: TRBV5-6
d_call: NA

cdr3_aa: CASSSVAGGMADTQYF
v_call: TRBV7-9
d_call: TRBD2

cdr3_aa: CASSRGELIQETQYF
v_call: TRBV6-2/TRBV6-3
d_call: NA

cdr3_aa: CASSEADGHSPLHF
v_call: TRBV2
d_call: NA

cdr3_aa: CASSPTSSSTDTQYF
v_call: TRBV27
d_call: NA

cdr3_aa: CASSNLPRDYNSPLHF
v_call: TRBV6-2/TRBV6-3
d_call: NA

cdr3_aa: CASSLSQPQHF
v_call: TRBV12-3/TRBV12-4
d_call: NA

cdr3_aa: CAWSVRGKLFF
v_call: TRBV30
d_call: NA